This T cell receptor (beta chain) was documented in a study of blood T cell repertoires in COVID-19 (dated by TCRdb to 2018 to 2021). For the wider study: The collaborator samples originated in the United States, Italy and Spain and spanned the acute and convalescent phases of COVID-19. The prospective study material was composed of cDNA or gDNA derived from T cells, B-cell-depleted T cells, or PBMCs. Subjects who had been exposed to COVID-19, were actively infected with it, or had recovered from it provided the deeply sampled blood TCRbeta repertoires that made up the dataset. A freely available public database, intended as a resource for researchers studying the immune response to SARS-CoV-2, is where the repertoires were released. The samples were drawn from two sources: the first 160 participants of the ongoing ImmuneRACE study, and 950 to 1,500 subjects contributed by 6 global collaborators. Sample metadata almost always included a de-identified subject ID, COVID-19 status, age in years and sex. Where available, HLA class I and class II types were taken from metadata supplied by the sample provider and were not determined by assay-based typing. The paper's findings and limits, for the study overall: How much clinical and demographic metadata was included differed by source and by participant, and the metadata was provided uncurated.

Comment on this clone: Its antigen is currently not known. No qualities accompany the bases; no much larger clone lies one base away.

Participants in the prospective study were aged roughly 18 to 100 years, lived in 20 to 25 United States geographic areas, and enrolled through a virtual design. To assign participants to cohorts, the prospective study relied on clinical history that participants themselves reported in a screening survey and a study questionnaire. Recovered participants in ImmuneRACE Cohort 3 were defined as having two consecutive negative NP/OP PCR tests, clearance from a healthcare professional, or resolution of symptoms. In the prospective study, whole blood, serum and a nasopharyngeal or oropharyngeal swab were collected from each participant by mobile phlebotomists. Participants in the prospective study had the option to provide additional blood draws and questionnaires over an approximately 2-month period. Prospective study blood samples were shipped either frozen or at room temperature before DNA extraction.

The CDR3 measures 14 amino acids from cysteine to phenylalanine. The entry retains the CDR3 DNA only, 42 bases that are in frame from base 1. V and J are truncated by 6 bases and 7 bases respectively, leaving an intervening sequence of 16 bases. Reading the germline V gene gives CDR1 MNHEY and CDR2 SVGAGI. The immunoSEQ Assay, a bias-controlled multiplex PCR, was used to amplify TCRbeta CDR3 regions from genomic DNA. From the authors' description of their analysis: The number of nucleated cells in each sample was estimated by amplification of reference gene primers within the assay. To quantify the absolute abundance of each unique TCRbeta CDR3 rearrangement, sequence reads were collapsed and filtered. For each sample, productive Simpson clonality was calculated as the square root of Simpson's diversity index across productive rearrangements. TCRdb's version of the immuneACCESS table is confined to in-frame rearrangements and falls short of the full clone set. An unresolved V gene accounts for under half of the shortfall where checked; the remainder is of unknown origin. Clone size and V and J calls were adopted from that table, with D and trimming inferred from the DNA. A total of 150,000 to 200,000 clones appear in this sample, 80% to 90% of them only once. The biggest ten clones account for roughly 8.6% of the sample.

This clonotype was sampled from a young woman who had recovered from COVID-19. The sequence is built from TRBV6-5 and TRBJ2-4; TRBD2 might be the D gene, on 5 matching bases. The sample consisted of PBMCs or T cells enriched from blood (not recorded which). The CDR3 reads as follows: CASRRTGIGNIQYF. The DNA reads TGTGCCAGCAGGCGGACCGGGATCGGTAACATTCAGTACTTC.